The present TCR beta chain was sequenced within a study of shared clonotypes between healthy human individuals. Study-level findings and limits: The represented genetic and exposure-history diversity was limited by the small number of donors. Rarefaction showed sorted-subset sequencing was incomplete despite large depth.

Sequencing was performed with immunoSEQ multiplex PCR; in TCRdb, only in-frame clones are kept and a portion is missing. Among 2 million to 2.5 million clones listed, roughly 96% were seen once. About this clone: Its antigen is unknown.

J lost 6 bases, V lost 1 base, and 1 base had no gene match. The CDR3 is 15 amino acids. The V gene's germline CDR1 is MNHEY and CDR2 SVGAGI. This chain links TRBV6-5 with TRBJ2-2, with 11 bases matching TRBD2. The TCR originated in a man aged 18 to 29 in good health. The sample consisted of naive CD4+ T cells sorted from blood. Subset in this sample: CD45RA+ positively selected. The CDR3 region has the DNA TGTGCCAGCAGTTACTTAGCGGGAGGGCCCGGGGAGCTGTTTTTT. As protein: CASSYLAGGPGELFF.